This T cell receptor (beta chain) came from a study of blood T cell repertoires in COVID-19. The assay was immunoSEQ multiplex PCR, and TCRdb's table has in-frame clones only and misses some. The repertoire holds over 250,000 clones, with just under 90% as singletons. Recruits, aged about 18 to 100 years, lived in 20 to 30 US areas. The clonotype comes from an older woman who had recovered from COVID-19. The sample taken for sequencing was PBMCs or T cells enriched from blood (not recorded which).

The CDR3 sequence: CASSPRGQGAFGYTF. The CDR3 DNA sequence: TGTGCCAGCAGCCCTAGGGGACAGGGGGCGTTCGGCTACACCTTC. The chain joins TRBV7-9 to TRBJ1-2; TRBD1 aligns across 12 bases. V was pared by 5 bases and J by 8 bases, with 9 bases of the junction left unmatched. Germline V gene data show CDR1 as SEHNR and CDR2 as FQNEAQ (reference sequence). The CDR3 totals 15 residues.